Listed below are T cell receptor beta chains from one sample, sequenced in a study of early T cells in non-severe SARS-CoV-2 infection. TCRdb re-analysed the 5' RACE reads in MiXCR, keeping a single row per CDR3 protein. The data show more than 35,000 distinct CDR3 sequences, with roughly 6.3% seen just once and around 6.3% held by the top ten. The sample was whole blood. All receptors derive from an adult who was a healthcare worker with PCR-confirmed SARS-CoV-2 infection or an uninfected control (not recorded which). Each CDR3 is given with its conserved first and last residue. Fields, in order: V gene, CDR3 length, D gene, clone size, J gene, CDR3 protein, CDR3 DNA. D genes are given only for firm matches. Only some rows state a clone size, as once, few, many or a class for expanded clones.

v_gene: TRBV7-8
len: 13
d_gene: NA
abundance: many
j_gene: TRBJ1-1
CDR3aa: CASSQGFNTEAFF
CDR3nt: TGTGCCAGCAGCCAAGGGTTCAACACTGAAGCTTTCTTT

v_gene: TRBV11-2
len: 14
d_gene: NA
abundance: few
j_gene: TRBJ2-7
CDR3aa: CASSSVGTFWMQYF
CDR3nt: TGTGCCAGCAGCTCAGTGGGGACTTTCTGGATGCAGTACTTC

v_gene: TRBV7-8
len: 16
d_gene: TRBD1
abundance: NA
j_gene: TRBJ1-1
CDR3aa: CASRLLPGQANTEAFF
CDR3nt: TGTGCCAGCAGACTACTTCCGGGACAGGCGAACACTGAAGCTTTCTTT

v_gene: TRBV6-5
len: 13
d_gene: NA
abundance: many
j_gene: TRBJ1-3
CDR3aa: CASSYREGNTIYF
CDR3nt: TGTGCCAGCAGTTACAGGGAGGGAAACACCATATATTTT

v_gene: TRBV6-5
len: 15
d_gene: NA
abundance: many
j_gene: TRBJ2-5
CDR3aa: CASNMAGAAQETQYF
CDR3nt: TGTGCCAGCAACATGGCCGGGGCAGCCCAAGAGACCCAGTACTTC

v_gene: TRBV7-6
len: 16
d_gene: TRBD1
abundance: few
j_gene: TRBJ2-3
CDR3aa: CASSLDWDREFDTQYF
CDR3nt: TGTGCCAGCAGCTTAGATTGGGACAGGGAATTCGATACGCAGTATTTT

v_gene: TRBV21-1
len: 17
d_gene: NA
abundance: NA
j_gene: TRBJ2-2
CDR3aa: CASSYNRLPISPGELFF
CDR3nt: TGTGCCAGCAGCTATAACAGGCTTCCGATTTCACCCGGGGAGCTGTTTTTT

v_gene: TRBV7-6
len: 13
d_gene: NA
abundance: NA
j_gene: TRBJ2-5
CDR3aa: CASSLRRQETQYF
CDR3nt: TGTGCCAGCAGCTTAAGACGGCAAGAGACCCAGTACTTC

v_gene: TRBV6-2/TRBV6-3
len: 13
d_gene: NA
abundance: few
j_gene: TRBJ2-1
CDR3aa: CASSYSIRLEQFF
CDR3nt: TGTGCCAGCAGTTACTCGATACGGTTAGAGCAGTTCTTC

v_gene: TRBV29-1
len: 13
d_gene: TRBD1
abundance: many
j_gene: TRBJ2-5
CDR3aa: CSVVWTGEETQYF
CDR3nt: TGCAGCGTCGTTTGGACAGGGGAAGAGACCCAGTACTTC

v_gene: TRBV12-3/TRBV12-4
len: 12
d_gene: NA
abundance: NA
j_gene: TRBJ1-1
CDR3aa: CASRPGYTEAFF
CDR3nt: TGTGCCAGCAGACCAGGGTACACTGAAGCTTTCTTT

v_gene: TRBV7-9
len: 14
d_gene: TRBD1
abundance: few
j_gene: TRBJ1-2
CDR3aa: CASSSDRGMRGYTF
CDR3nt: TGTGCCAGCAGCTCCGACAGGGGAATGAGGGGCTACACCTTC

v_gene: TRBV10-1
len: 14
d_gene: NA
abundance: many
j_gene: TRBJ1-4
CDR3aa: CASSEGGSNEKLFF
CDR3nt: TGCGCCAGCAGTGAAGGGGGATCTAATGAAAAACTGTTTTTT

v_gene: TRBV20-1
len: 13
d_gene: NA
abundance: NA
j_gene: TRBJ1-5
CDR3aa: CSARDIPDQPQHF
CDR3nt: TGCAGTGCTAGAGACATACCAGATCAGCCCCAGCATTTT

v_gene: TRBV2
len: 13
d_gene: NA
abundance: few
j_gene: TRBJ2-3
CDR3aa: CASSTALEDTQYF
CDR3nt: TGTGCCAGCAGCACTGCCCTCGAAGATACGCAGTATTTT

v_gene: TRBV12-3/TRBV12-4
len: 14
d_gene: NA
abundance: many
j_gene: TRBJ1-5
CDR3aa: CASSVVGGNQPQHF
CDR3nt: TGTGCCAGCAGTGTTGTAGGTGGCAATCAGCCCCAGCATTTT

v_gene: TRBV18
len: 14
d_gene: NA
abundance: many
j_gene: TRBJ1-1
CDR3aa: CASSPGAMNTEAFF
CDR3nt: TGTGCCAGCTCACCGGGGGCCATGAACACTGAAGCTTTCTTT

v_gene: TRBV7-6
len: 15
d_gene: NA
abundance: many
j_gene: TRBJ2-3
CDR3aa: CASSFWGTPTDTQYF
CDR3nt: TGTGCCAGCAGCTTCTGGGGGACGCCGACAGATACGCAGTATTTT

v_gene: TRBV3-1
len: 14
d_gene: NA
abundance: many
j_gene: TRBJ2-2
CDR3aa: CASSQRDGTGELFF
CDR3nt: TGTGCCAGCAGCCAAAGGGATGGGACCGGGGAGCTGTTTTTT

v_gene: TRBV7-2
len: 16
d_gene: TRBD2
abundance: many
j_gene: TRBJ2-7
CDR3aa: CASSLVAGLPPYEQYF
CDR3nt: TGTGCCAGCAGCTTAGTCGCGGGACTACCACCCTACGAGCAGTACTTC

v_gene: TRBV9
len: 18
d_gene: TRBD2
abundance: many
j_gene: TRBJ2-3
CDR3aa: CASSVGRTSGRAADTQYF
CDR3nt: TGTGCCAGCAGCGTAGGTCGGACTAGCGGGAGGGCCGCAGATACGCAGTATTTT

v_gene: TRBV7-2
len: 14
d_gene: NA
abundance: NA
j_gene: TRBJ2-2
CDR3aa: CASSLGSALGELFF
CDR3nt: TGTGCCAGCAGCTTGGGTAGCGCCCTTGGGGAGCTGTTTTTT

v_gene: TRBV11-2
len: 14
d_gene: NA
abundance: many
j_gene: TRBJ2-5
CDR3aa: CASSLYRAQETQYF
CDR3nt: TGTGCCAGCAGCTTATACAGGGCCCAAGAGACCCAGTACTTC

v_gene: TRBV6-5
len: 16
d_gene: NA
abundance: NA
j_gene: TRBJ2-1
CDR3aa: CASSLSGGGLYNEQFF
CDR3nt: TGTGCCAGCAGCCTTAGCGGAGGGGGCCTGTACAATGAGCAGTTCTTC

v_gene: TRBV4-2
len: 17
d_gene: NA
abundance: many
j_gene: TRBJ2-3
CDR3aa: CASSPRGGPGDTDTQYF
CDR3nt: TGTGCCAGCAGCCCCCGGGGAGGCCCGGGGGACACAGATACGCAGTATTTT

v_gene: TRBV11-2
len: 13
d_gene: NA
abundance: few
j_gene: TRBJ1-3
CDR3aa: CASSHEPGNTIYF
CDR3nt: TGTGCCAGCAGCCACGAGCCAGGAAACACCATATATTTT

v_gene: TRBV7-2
len: 14
d_gene: NA
abundance: few
j_gene: TRBJ2-7
CDR3aa: CASSLSRQEYEQYF
CDR3nt: TGTGCCAGCAGCTTAAGTAGGCAGGAGTACGAGCAGTACTTC

v_gene: TRBV11-2
len: 16
d_gene: TRBD2
abundance: few
j_gene: TRBJ2-3
CDR3aa: CASSLGAGGGADTQYF
CDR3nt: TGTGCCAGCAGCTTAGGTGCGGGAGGGGGAGCAGATACGCAGTATTTT

v_gene: TRBV30
len: 15
d_gene: NA
abundance: NA
j_gene: TRBJ2-7
CDR3aa: CAWRSDVEGNYEQYF
CDR3nt: TGTGCCTGGAGGTCGGACGTGGAGGGGAACTACGAGCAGTACTTC

v_gene: TRBV20-1
len: 14
d_gene: TRBD2
abundance: few
j_gene: TRBJ2-7
CDR3aa: CSALNPGLHYEQYF
CDR3nt: TGCAGTGCTCTTAATCCGGGACTACACTACGAGCAGTACTTC

v_gene: TRBV27
len: 15
d_gene: NA
abundance: NA
j_gene: TRBJ1-5
CDR3aa: CASSLSPDIYQPQHF
CDR3nt: TGTGCCAGCAGTCTATCCCCTGACATCTATCAGCCCCAGCATTTT

v_gene: TRBV6-6
len: 16
d_gene: TRBD1
abundance: many
j_gene: TRBJ2-1
CDR3aa: CASSFPTGQGINEQFF
CDR3nt: TGTGCCAGCAGTTTCCCCACGGGACAGGGGATTAATGAGCAGTTCTTC

v_gene: TRBV7-6
len: 15
d_gene: TRBD1
abundance: NA
j_gene: TRBJ2-5
CDR3aa: CASSFGQGASETQYF
CDR3nt: TGTGCCAGCAGCTTTGGACAGGGGGCTTCAGAGACCCAGTACTTC

v_gene: TRBV7-9
len: 12
d_gene: NA
abundance: few
j_gene: TRBJ2-7
CDR3aa: CASSLMSYEQYF
CDR3nt: TGTGCCAGCAGCTTAATGAGCTACGAGCAGTACTTC

v_gene: TRBV7-8
len: 15
d_gene: NA
abundance: many
j_gene: TRBJ2-7
CDR3aa: CASSKSAGDSYEQYF
CDR3nt: TGTGCCAGCAGCAAAAGCGCAGGGGATTCCTACGAGCAGTACTTC

v_gene: TRBV20-1
len: 14
d_gene: NA
abundance: few
j_gene: TRBJ2-7
CDR3aa: CSAGKGRGPYEQYF
CDR3nt: TGCAGTGCGGGAAAGGGCAGGGGACCCTACGAGCAGTACTTC

v_gene: TRBV12-3/TRBV12-4
len: 15
d_gene: NA
abundance: few
j_gene: TRBJ2-7
CDR3aa: CASSRNGPVTYEQYF
CDR3nt: TGTGCCAGCAGCCGGAACGGACCAGTGACCTACGAGCAGTACTTC